This passage covers 29 T cell receptor beta chains from one sample sequenced in a study of beta chain features in type 1 diabetes. Study findings and constraints: There was a moderate but significant shortening of TCRB CDR3s in all four CD4+ subsets of Type 1 diabetes patients.

These receptors' antigens are unknown. Every isolated RNA sample was fully reverse transcribed, so sequencing captured expressed TCRB transcripts. Measured with immunoSEQ multiplex PCR; TCRdb has only the in-frame clones, and not every one. The sample holds some 360,000 clones, over 9% seen once. Material for sequencing was central memory CD4+ T cells from blood. The source of these receptors is a man between 25 and 39 years old with type 1 diabetes.

The chain carries TRBV7-9 and TRBJ1-5; D may be TRBD1 (5 bases). The germline V gene has CDR1 SEHNR and CDR2 FQNEAQ (reference sequence). The CDR3 totals 13 residues. The V and J ends lost 8 bases and 4 bases respectively, with 12 bases between them. The CDR3 bases are TGTGCCAGCGGGGCTGGGGCAAATCAGCCCCAGCATTTT. This encodes CASGAGANQPQHF.

This clone was seen more than once but under ten times. The CDR3 here is CASSYHGELFF. CDR3 nucleotide sequence: TGTGCCAGCAGTTACCACGGGGAGCTGTTTTTT. This chain connects TRBV6-5 to TRBJ2-2, with no clear D. Trimming took off 2 bases at V and 7 bases at J, with 2 bases between the two ends. This CDR3 contains 11 residues. The germline V gene has CDR1 MNHEY and CDR2 SVGAGI.

This clone turned up a few times. The V and J genes are TRBV23-1 and TRBJ2-1; possibly TRBD2 for D (5 bases). TRBV23-1 is identified as an open reading frame with a role that is uncertain. The length of the CDR3 is 13 residues. V was clipped by 6 bases and J by 9 bases, with 15 bases between them. CDR3 DNA: TGCGCCAGCAGCCAAGACGTCCGGGGTGAGCAGTTCTTC. This gives the protein CASSQDVRGEQFF.

There are a few counts of this clone. This chain connects TRBV2 to TRBJ1-1; D gene uncertain. This CDR3 has 15 residues. Deletions cut 2 bases from V and 0 bases from J, with 10 bases between. Germline V lookup: CDR1 SNHLY, CDR2 FYNNEI. CDR3 coding DNA: TGTGCCAGCAGTGAACAGGTCCTAATGAACACTGAAGCTTTCTTT. This codes for CASSEQVLMNTEAFF. Variable domain in full (rest from reference TRBV2 and TRBJ1-1): EPEVTQTPSHQVTQMGQEVILRCVPISNHLYFYWYRQILGQKVEFLVSFYNNEISEKSEIFDDQFSVERPDGSNFTLKIRSTKLEDSAMYFCASSEQVLMNTEAFFGQGTRLTVV.

This rearrangement joins TRBV7-9 to TRBJ2-1; 14 bases agree with TRBD2. CDR3 length: 15 amino acids. The V gene end was trimmed by 5 bases and the J gene end by 7 bases; junction bases not matched to a gene: 4. CDR1 and CDR2 from the germline V gene are SEHNR and FQNEAQ (reference sequence). The CDR3 loop is CASSPGLAGVNEQFF. The CDR3 DNA follows: TGTGCCAGCAGCCCGGGACTAGCGGGAGTGAATGAGCAGTTCTTC.

The sample holds a few counts of this clone. The V gene is TRBV15, the J gene TRBJ2-5; D possibly corresponds to TRBD1 (5 bases). Germline V gene data show CDR1 as LNHNV and CDR2 as YYDKDF (reference sequence). The CDR3 is 14 amino acids. V gave up 3 bases and J gave up 0 bases, with 8 bases separating them. Written as DNA, the CDR3 is TGTGCCACCAGCAGCAGGGTATACCAAGAGACCCAGTACTTC. The encoded protein is CATSSRVYQETQYF.

V is TRBV30 and J is TRBJ2-3; 10 nucleotides agree with TRBD2. From germline, CDR1 is GTSNPN and CDR2 SVGIG (reference sequence). The trim removed 2 bases at V and 3 bases at J, leaving 5 bases unmatched. CDR3 length equals 15 residues. CDR3 amino acids: CAWSTGTSATDTQYF. CDR3 DNA: TGTGCCTGGAGTACCGGGACTAGCGCAACAGATACGCAGTATTTT. Combining the CDR3 with reference TRBV30 and TRBJ2-3 gives the whole variable domain SQTIHQWPATLVQPVGSPLSLECTVEGTSNPNLYWYRQAAGRGLQLLFYSVGIGQISSEVPQNLSASRPQDRQFILSSKKLLLSDSGFYLCAWSTGTSATDTQYFGPGTRLTVL.

This clone has more than one count but fewer than ten. Written as DNA, the CDR3 is TGTGCCAGCAGGCGGGACAGCGGTCTCCGTGAAGCTTTCTTT. This gives the protein CASRRDSGLREAFF. The rearrangement joins TRBV6-1 to TRBJ1-1; 7 positions agree with TRBD1. Germline lookup yields CDR1 MNHNS and CDR2 SASEGT. After removal of 6 bases from V and 7 bases from J, the junction contained 11 bases not matched to a gene. CDR3 length equals 14 residues.

The chain carries TRBV4-3 and TRBJ2-7; no firm D call. Germline V gene sequence: CDR1 LGHNA, CDR2 YSLEER. The V end lost 3 bases, the J end lost 3 bases, and 12 bases lay between the germline ends. This CDR3 is 14 amino acids long. This CDR3 reads CASSHRQVIYEQYF. The CDR3 nucleotides read TGCGCCAGCAGCCACCGGCAGGTAATCTACGAGCAGTACTTC.

The chain recombines TRBV28 with TRBJ2-5, with D perhaps matching TRBD1 (5 bases). This CDR3 is built from 14 residues. The ends were cut back, 5 bases at V and 3 bases at J, with 13 bases in the middle. Per germline, CDR1 MDHEN and CDR2 SYDVKM. DNA for the CDR3: TGTGCCAGCAGTAGCGACGCAGGGAAAGAGACCCAGTACTTC. Translating it yields CASSSDAGKETQYF.

The genes are TRBV7-2 and TRBJ2-3, with TRBD1 identical over 10 bases. Germline V gene data show CDR1 as SGHTA and CDR2 as FQGNSA. The CDR3 is 14 residues long. V trimming: 6 bases; J trimming: 3 bases; junction bases outside the gene matches: 3. This CDR3 is CASRRTGGTDTQYF. CDR3 nucleotide sequence: TGTGCCAGCAGGCGGACAGGGGGGACAGATACGCAGTATTTT.

The J gene is TRBJ1-2, the V gene TRBV28; D is unresolved. The germline V gene encodes CDR1 MDHEN and CDR2 SYDVKM. V gave up 6 bases and J gave up 5 bases, with 10 bases separating them. The CDR3 runs 12 residues. CDR3 coding DNA: TGTGCCAGCAGCCCGATAAGATATGGCTACACCTTC. This gives the protein CASSPIRYGYTF.

In this sample, this clone turned up a few times. V is TRBV11-2 and J is TRBJ2-1; the match to TRBD1 covers 8 bases. This CDR3 is built from 14 residues. Germline V gene sequence: CDR1 SGHAT, CDR2 FQNNGV. The ends lost 6 bases at V and 0 bases at J; junction bases unmatched: 1. CDR3 sequence reads: CASRGQASYNEQFF. As DNA, the CDR3 is TGTGCCAGCAGGGGACAGGCCTCCTACAATGAGCAGTTCTTC.

The chain combines TRBV18 with TRBJ1-2, with D uncertain. Trimming took 3 bases from V and 8 from J, leaving 13 bases between them. The germline CDR1 and CDR2 sequences are KGHSH and LQKENI. The CDR3 is 13 amino acids. The CDR3 sequence: CASSPSASNGYTF. For the CDR3, the DNA is TGTGCCAGCTCACCCTCAGCGTCCAACGGCTACACCTTC.

Ten or more counts support this clone. Mismatch with germline at one junction end may stem from a read error. The chain uses TRBV2 and TRBJ2-1; D remains unclear. Germline CDR1 SNHLY, CDR2 FYNNEI. This CDR3 has 11 amino acids. The CDR3 here is CASSEEAHRLF. For the CDR3, the DNA is TGTGCCAGCAGTGAAGAGGCTCATCGGCTCTTC.

This clone rates as medium-sized. V gene TRBV21-1 combines with J gene TRBJ1-2; no DNA check was done on the table's D call, TRBD1. TRBV21-1 is noted as a pseudogene. The CDR3 is made up of 15 amino acids. In nucleotides, the CDR3 is TGTGCCAGCAGCAAAGTTGGCCAACCCAACTATGGCTACACCTTC. This codes for CASSKVGQPNYGYTF.

CDR3 sequence reads: CASSFLGLTAVYEQYF. Here the CDR3 DNA reads TGTGCCAGCAGTTTTTTGGGTTTAACGGCAGTCTACGAGCAGTACTTC. The V call is TRBV28, the J call TRBJ2-7; D uncertain. CDR3 size: 16 residues. Germline V gene data show CDR1 as MDHEN and CDR2 as SYDVKM. V was shortened by 3 bases and J by 3 bases, with 18 bases between the two germline ends.

This clone was seen only a few times. The V gene is TRBV6-5, the J gene TRBJ2-6, with D perhaps matching TRBD2 (6 bases). Trimming took 8 bases from V and 3 from J, leaving 14 bases between them. Germline V lookup: CDR1 MNHEY, CDR2 SVGAGI. This CDR3 region has 15 residues. The CDR3 DNA reads as TGTGCCAGCCTCACCCGGGGGTATGGGGCCAACGTCCTGACTTTC. This gives the protein CASLTRGYGANVLTF.

This clone was observed a handful of times. The chain uses TRBV14 and TRBJ2-5; no clear D. Gene TRBJ2-7 matches the end of the DNA better, so the J call may be wrong. CDR3 size: 13 residues. Germline lookup yields CDR1 SGHDN and CDR2 FVKESK. In nucleotides, the CDR3 is TGTGCCAGCAGCCAAGTTGTAGAATACGAGCAGTACTTC. Its translation is CASSQVVEYEQYF.

DNA for the CDR3: TGCGCCAGCAGCCCCGACAGCACCTACAATGAGCAGTTCTTC. Translating it yields CASSPDSTYNEQFF. The chain recombines TRBV5-1 with TRBJ2-1, with D possibly being TRBD1 (5 bases). The ends were cut back, 4 bases at V and 2 bases at J, with 10 bases in the middle. The CDR3 contains 14 residues. In germline, CDR1 is SGHRS, CDR2 YFSETQ. The full variable domain, completed using reference TRBV5-1 and TRBJ2-1, is KAGVTQTPRYLIKTRGQQVTLSCSPISGHRSVSWYQQTPGQGLQFLFEYFSETQRNKGNFPGRFSGRQFSNSRSEMNVSTLELGDSALYLCASSPDSTYNEQFFGPGTRLTVL.

This sequence joins TRBV4-2 and TRBJ2-5; no definite D call. The V and J ends lost 0 bases and 5 bases respectively, with 7 bases between them. This CDR3 comprises 13 residues. Germline CDR1 reads LGHNA; CDR2 reads YNFKEQ. CDR3 nucleotides: TGTGCCAGCAGCCAAGATACTCGGGAGACCCAGTACTTC. Encoded protein: CASSQDTRETQYF.

Turning to this clone: A read error is likely, as this CDR3 ends without the conserved phenylalanine or tryptophan. This chain links TRBV4-1 with TRBJ2-7, with TRBD2 identical over 7 bases. The CDR3 contains 17 residues. Per the germline V gene, CDR1 is MGHRA and CDR2 is YSYEKL. With 1 base clipped from V and 9 bases from J, the junction kept 18 bases outside the gene matches. Here the CDR3 DNA reads TGCGCCAGCAGCCAAGGTTTCCCTCCGGGACTAACCCTGTTGCAGTACCTC. Translation: CASSQGFPPGLTLLQYL.

This clone was seen ten or more times. The genes are TRBV9 and TRBJ1-1, with TRBD1 as a possible D gene (6 bases). The CDR3 runs to 14 residues. Per the germline V gene, CDR1 is SGDLS and CDR2 is YYNGEE. Between the trimmed V and J ends, which lost 6 bases and 0 bases, there was a span of 12 bases. CDR3 in amino acids: CASNNGQMNTEAFF. CDR3 nucleotides: TGTGCCAGCAACAATGGACAGATGAACACTGAAGCTTTCTTT.

V usage is TRBV7-2 and J usage is TRBJ2-7; 7 bases agree with TRBD2. V was pared by 7 bases and J by 3 bases, with 6 bases of the junction left unmatched. The CDR3 is made up of 13 amino acids. Germline V gene lookup returns CDR1 SGHTA and CDR2 FQGNSA. For the CDR3, the DNA is TGTGCCAGCACCAACGCGGGAGTCTACGAGCAGTACTTC. Its protein product is CASTNAGVYEQYF.

This chain links TRBV7-2 with TRBJ1-4, with no clear D. The germline gives CDR1 SGHTA, CDR2 FQGNSA. Trimming removed 0 bases from V and 10 bases from J, with 24 bases in between. The CDR3 sequence is 18 residues long. CDR3 DNA: TGTGCCAGCAGCTTAGCCGGTGGGGTGAAGGATAAACGGGGAAAACTGTTTTTT. It is translated as CASSLAGGVKDKRGKLFF.

This rearrangement joins TRBV28 to TRBJ1-2, with 12 positions matching TRBD1. The germline CDR1 and CDR2 sequences are MDHEN and SYDVKM. After removal of 10 bases from V and 4 bases from J, the junction contained 7 bases not matched to a gene. This CDR3 region has 14 residues. The CDR3 is CATGTGGASYGYTF. The CDR3 DNA reads as TGTGCCACCGGGACAGGGGGCGCTTCCTATGGCTACACCTTC.

The table lists this clone with many counts. This rearrangement joins TRBV7-8 to TRBJ2-3; a weak D match, TRBD2 (6 bases). The CDR3 spans 14 residues. Germline loops: CDR1 SGHVS, CDR2 FQNEAQ. V lost 4 bases and J lost 3, with 11 bases in between. The CDR3 region has the DNA TGTGCCAGCAGCTCCGGGACTGGGACAGATACGCAGTATTTT. It is translated as CASSSGTGTDTQYF.

The chain links TRBV11-2 to TRBJ1-1, with a tentative D call TRBD1 (6 bases). The V end lost 5 bases, the J end lost 1 base, and 14 bases lay between the germline ends. CDR1 and CDR2 (germline): SGHAT, FQNNGV. CDR3 length equals 15 residues. For the CDR3, the DNA is TGTGCCAGCAGCCTTACTTCGGGACAGAACACTGAAGCTTTCTTT. This encodes CASSLTSGQNTEAFF.

This clone was seen a handful of times. The chain has TRBV7-8 and TRBJ2-1, with 9 positions matching TRBD2. Looked up from germline, CDR1 is SGHVS and CDR2 is FQNEAQ. There are 14 residues in the CDR3. J was trimmed by 9 bases and V by 2 bases; bases with no gene match: 5. The CDR3, as DNA: TGTGCCAGCAGCTTATTAGCGGGAGCGGGTGAGCAGTTCTTC. Amino acids: CASSLLAGAGEQFF. The whole variable domain, filled in from reference TRBV7-8 and TRBJ2-1, reads GAGVSQSPRYKVAKRGQDVALRCDPISGHVSLFWYQQALGQGPEFLTYFQNEAQLDKSGLPSDRFFAERPEGSVSTLKIQRTQQEDSAVYLCASSLLAGAGEQFFGPGTRLTVL.